This T cell receptor (beta chain) was recorded in a study of cytomegalovirus exposure and HLA in healthy donors. Study findings and constraints: Some public TCRs appeared in many individuals, while most sequences were rare.

Comments on this clone: The antigen is unknown.

Some clones are missing from TCRdb's copy, which holds only in-frame ones; the method was immunoSEQ multiplex PCR. Of approximately 60,000 clones listed, 92% were seen once; the top ten hold 1% to 1.5%. Sequenced input: PBMCs. This TCR was sampled from a woman younger than 30 in good health and CMV-seronegative.

CDR3 amino acids: CASTLRTGENSEQYF. CDR3 DNA: TGTGCCAGCACCCTACGGACAGGGGAGAATAGCGAGCAGTACTTC. The V call is TRBV7-9, the J call TRBJ2-7; 9 positions match TRBD1. J lost 6 bases, V lost 7 bases, and 13 bases had no gene match. This CDR3 region has 15 residues. Germline lookup yields CDR1 SEHNR and CDR2 FQNEAQ (reference sequence).